This is a list of T cell receptor beta chains from one sample in a study of blood T cell repertoires in COVID-19. Sequencing used immunoSEQ multiplex PCR; TCRdb keeps in-frame clones, though not all of them. The sample yields 260,000 or so clones, roughly 80% seen once. What was sequenced was peripheral blood. These receptors were collected from a woman of 80 years or more with COVID-19, enrolled during active disease. Both conserved end residues are part of each CDR3. The order of the fields is D gene, clone size, V gene, J gene, CDR3 DNA, CDR3 protein. D genes are given only for firm matches. Clone size is not always given. Where it is, it says once, few, many or a class for expanded clones.

>TRBD2|NA|TRBV15|TRBJ2-5
TGTGCCACAGGACTAGCGACAGACCAAGAGACCCAGTACTTC
CATGLATDQETQYF
>NA|NA|TRBV29-1|TRBJ1-1
TGCAGCGTTGTGAGGACCCGGGGCACTGAAGCTTTCTTT
CSVVRTRGTEAFF
>NA|NA|TRBV4-3|TRBJ2-1
TGCGCCAGCAGCCAAGGTGCGGGCTCCTACAATGAGCAGTTCTTC
CASSQGAGSYNEQFF
>NA|NA|TRBV7-2|TRBJ1-2
TGTGCCAGCAGCCCCTTAAACTATGGCTACACCTTC
CASSPLNYGYTF
>NA|NA|TRBV24-1|TRBJ1-2
TGTGCCACCAGTCAGGGGCCCAATGGCTACACCTTC
CATSQGPNGYTF
>TRBD1|NA|TRBV5-1|TRBJ2-7
TGCGCCAGCAGCTTGGGGGACAGCACCTACGAGCAGTACTTC
CASSLGDSTYEQYF
>TRBD1|NA|TRBV30|TRBJ1-6
TGTGCCTGGTGGGACAGGGAGAATTCACCCCTCCACTTT
CAWWDRENSPLHF
>NA|NA|TRBV19|TRBJ1-2
TGTGCCTCAAACAACAGGGCCGCCTATGGCTACACCTTC
CASNNRAAYGYTF
>NA|NA|TRBV5-1|TRBJ2-5
TGCGCCAGCAGCCCCAAATCGGGTCAAGAGACCCAGTACTTC
CASSPKSGQETQYF
>NA|NA|TRBV10-2|TRBJ1-5
TGCGCCAGCAGTGAAGAGGCGCCCCAGCATTTT
CASSEEAPQHF
>TRBD1|NA|TRBV11-2|TRBJ1-6
TGTGCCAGCAGCTCTCAGACAGGGGGTAATTCACCCCTCCACTTT
CASSSQTGGNSPLHF
>TRBD2|NA|TRBV6-5|TRBJ2-3
TGTGCCAGCAGGAAAGAGCGGGAGCGAGATACGCAGTATTTT
CASRKERERDTQYF
>NA|NA|TRBV20-1|TRBJ2-4
TGCAGTGCTAGTGGATCAACCGAGGACATTCAGTACTTC
CSASGSTEDIQYF
>NA|NA|TRBV5-1|TRBJ2-3
TGCGCCAGCAGCGAGGGAATAGATACGCAGTATTTT
CASSEGIDTQYF
>NA|NA|TRBV6-5|TRBJ1-6
TGTGCCAGCACCCAGAAGTATAATTCACCCCTCCACTTT
CASTQKYNSPLHF
>NA|NA|TRBV4-2|TRBJ1-2
TGTGCCAGCAGCCAAGTTCAGGTCTATGGCTACACCTTC
CASSQVQVYGYTF
>NA|NA|TRBV27|TRBJ1-4
TGTGCCAGCAGTTCCCAGGGAGGGCGGGGGGAAAAACTGTTTTTT
CASSSQGGRGEKLFF
>NA|NA|TRBV27|TRBJ1-2
TGTACCTACAGCCCCCCAAGGGACTGCTTTAATGCCTACACCTTC
CTYSPPRDCFNAYTF
>NA|NA|TRBV5-5|TRBJ1-4
TGTGCCAGCAGCTTGGCGGGCGGGGGGAATGAAAAACTGTTTTTT
CASSLAGGGNEKLFF
>NA|NA|TRBV5-1|TRBJ1-1
TGCGCCAGCAGCTCCATTTCGACAGGCGCCACTGAAGCTTTCTTT
CASSSISTGATEAFF
>NA|NA|TRBV5-1|TRBJ2-5
TGCGCCAGCAGCTTGTTCAGGGGTGAGTTCGAGACCCAGTACTTC
CASSLFRGEFETQYF
>NA|NA|TRBV24-1|TRBJ1-4
TGTGCCACCAGTGCCGGGGGGGAGGAAAAACTGTTTTTT
CATSAGGEEKLFF
>NA|NA|TRBV3-1/TRBV3-2|TRBJ1-5
TGTGCCAGCAGCCACGGGGGGCATGGCAATCAGCCCCAGCATTTT
CASSHGGHGNQPQHF
>NA|NA|TRBV19|TRBJ1-5
TGTGCCAGTAGTATAGAAAGGAGGCCCGGGCAGCCCCAGCATTTT
CASSIERRPGQPQHF
>TRBD2|NA|TRBV6-1|TRBJ2-7
TGTGCCAGCAGTGCTGGCCTGTCGGGGGGAAACTACGAGCAGTACTTC
CASSAGLSGGNYEQYF
>TRBD1|NA|TRBV9|TRBJ1-1
TGTGCCAGCAGCGATACAGGGGCCATGAACACTGAAGCTTTCTTT
CASSDTGAMNTEAFF
>TRBD1|NA|TRBV18|TRBJ1-5
TGTGCCAGCTCTACCCGGGGACAGGGATTAAATAGCAATCAGCCCCAGCATTTT
CASSTRGQGLNSNQPQHF
>NA|NA|TRBV12-3/TRBV12-4|TRBJ2-1
TGTGCCAGCAGTTTTGGGCGATACAATGAGCAGTTCTTC
CASSFGRYNEQFF
>NA|once|TRBV28|TRBJ2-5
TGTGCCAGCAGTTTAGGCGGGGTGCGCCAAGAGACCCAGTACTTC
CASSLGGVRQETQYF
>TRBD1|NA|TRBV28|TRBJ1-1
TGTGCCATCAATACCCCAGGGGGCCACACTGAAGCTTTCTTT
CAINTPGGHTEAFF
>TRBD1|NA|TRBV24-1|TRBJ2-3
TGTGCCACCAGCGGAAACGACAGGGGGTTTAGCACAGATACGCAGTATTTT
CATSGNDRGFSTDTQYF
>NA|NA|TRBV11-2|TRBJ2-4
TGTGCCAGCAGCTTAGGGGAGACACGGGTCGACAAAAACATTCAGTACTTC
CASSLGETRVDKNIQYF
>TRBD1|NA|TRBV18|TRBJ2-3
TGTGCCAGCTCACTATCGACAGGGAGCACAGATACGCAGTATTTT
CASSLSTGSTDTQYF
>NA|NA|TRBV6-5|TRBJ1-4
TGTGCCAGCAGTAAGCAGGGTGGTAATGAAAAACTGTTTTTT
CASSKQGGNEKLFF
>TRBD1|NA|TRBV24-1|TRBJ1-6
TGTGCCACCAGAGACAGGGTAAACTCACCCCTCCACTTT
CATRDRVNSPLHF
>TRBD2|NA|TRBV19|TRBJ2-2
TGTGCCAGTAGTAGGGAGGGAACCGGGGAGCTGTTTTTT
CASSREGTGELFF
>TRBD2|NA|TRBV3-1/TRBV3-2|TRBJ2-2
TGTGCCAGCAGCCAAGATCTAACGGGGGGGCCGTACAGGGAGCTGTTTTTT
CASSQDLTGGPYRELFF
>NA|few|TRBV12-3/TRBV12-4|TRBJ1-5
TGTGCCAGCAGCTCCAGTGATCAGCCCCAGCATTTT
CASSSSDQPQHF
>TRBD1|NA|TRBV5-4|TRBJ1-6
TGTGCCAGCAGCTTAGGACAGGACAGTTCACCCCTCCACTTT
CASSLGQDSSPLHF
>NA|NA|TRBV28|TRBJ2-2
TGTGGGTGCGAGTCATACACCGGGGAGCTGTTTTTT
CGCESYTGELFF
>NA|NA|TRBV7-9|TRBJ2-2
TGTGCCAGCAGATTAACTAGCACCGGGGAGCTGTTTTTT
CASRLTSTGELFF
>TRBD2|NA|TRBV11-3|TRBJ2-1
TGTGCCAGCAGCTTTCGGGGGGACTCCAACAATGAGCAGTTCTTC
CASSFRGDSNNEQFF
>TRBD2|few|TRBV7-3|TRBJ2-1
TGTGCCAGCAGCAGCGGGGCGGCTAGTAACAATGAGCAGTTCTTC
CASSSGAASNNEQFF
>NA|NA|TRBV4-1|TRBJ1-1
TGCGCCAGCAGCCAAGGGTGGACTTTAGGGGAAGCTTTCTTT
CASSQGWTLGEAFF
>TRBD2|NA|TRBV7-3|TRBJ2-1
TGTGCCAGCAGCCGTAGCGGGGGCTCCTACAATGAGCAGTTCTTC
CASSRSGGSYNEQFF
>NA|NA|TRBV2|TRBJ1-5
TGTGCCAGCAGTGAAATGGGGCCCAATCAGCCCCAGCATTTT
CASSEMGPNQPQHF
>TRBD1|NA|TRBV2|TRBJ2-5
TGTGCCAGCAGCTATACAGGGGTTGAGGAGACCCAGTACTTC
CASSYTGVEETQYF
>NA|NA|TRBV6-5|TRBJ2-5
TGTGCCAGCAGTTACTCGGACATAAAGGGAGAGACCCAGTACTTC
CASSYSDIKGETQYF
>TRBD1|once|TRBV18|TRBJ1-2
TGTGCCAGCTCACGGAGGGACAGGAGATTTGGGGGCTACACCTTC
CASSRRDRRFGGYTF
>NA|NA|TRBV6-6|TRBJ1-3
TGTGCCAGCAGCCCCGACGGGACACCTGGAAACACCATATATTTT
CASSPDGTPGNTIYF
>NA|NA|TRBV18|TRBJ1-6
TGTGCCAGCTCACCCCTTGGGAGGGGCGGGAATAATTCACCCCTCCACTTT
CASSPLGRGGNNSPLHF
>NA|few|TRBV5-1|TRBJ2-1
TGCGCCAGCCGACAGGGAGGCCCCAACAATGAGCAGTTCTTC
CASRQGGPNNEQFF
>NA|NA|TRBV3-1/TRBV3-2|TRBJ1-2
TGTGCCAGCAGCCCCTCCACGGGTAACTATGGCTACACCTTC
CASSPSTGNYGYTF
>TRBD1|once|TRBV28|TRBJ2-7
TGTGCCAGCACCCCTGGGACAGGGCATCCCGAGCAGTACTTC
CASTPGTGHPEQYF
>NA|NA|TRBV18|TRBJ2-3
TGTGCCAGCTCACCCAGTACAGGCACAGATACGCAGTATTTT
CASSPSTGTDTQYF
>NA|NA|TRBV19|TRBJ1-6
TGTGCCAGTACTTCTGGACAGCCTAATTCACCCCTCCACTTT
CASTSGQPNSPLHF
>NA|NA|TRBV27|TRBJ2-1
TGTGCCAGCAGTCGTGGACAGTTAGCCGACAATGAGCAGTTCTTC
CASSRGQLADNEQFF
>TRBD1|NA|TRBV18|TRBJ1-2
TGTGCCACCCAACCGGGACAGGAAGGCTACACCTTC
CATQPGQEGYTF